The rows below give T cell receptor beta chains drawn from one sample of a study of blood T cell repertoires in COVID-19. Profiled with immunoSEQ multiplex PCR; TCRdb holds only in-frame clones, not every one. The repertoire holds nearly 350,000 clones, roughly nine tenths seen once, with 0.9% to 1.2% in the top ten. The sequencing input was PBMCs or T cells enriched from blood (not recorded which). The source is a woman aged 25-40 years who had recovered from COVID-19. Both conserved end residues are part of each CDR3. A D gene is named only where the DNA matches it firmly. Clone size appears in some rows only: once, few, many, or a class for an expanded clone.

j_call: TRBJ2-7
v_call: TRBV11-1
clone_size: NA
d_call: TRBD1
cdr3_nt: TGTGCCAGCAGCTTAGGTGACAGGGCGATCTTCGACGAGCAGTACTTC
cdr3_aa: CASSLGDRAIFDEQYF

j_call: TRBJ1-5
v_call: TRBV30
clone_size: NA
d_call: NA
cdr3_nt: TGTGCCTGGAACCCGGGGGGGAGCAATCAGCCCCAGCATTTT
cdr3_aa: CAWNPGGSNQPQHF

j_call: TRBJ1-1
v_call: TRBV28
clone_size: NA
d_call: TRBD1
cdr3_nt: TGTGCCAGCAGTCCGACAGGACAGGGCTTCCCTGAAGCTTTCTTT
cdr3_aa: CASSPTGQGFPEAFF

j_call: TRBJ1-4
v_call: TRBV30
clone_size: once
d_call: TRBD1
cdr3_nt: TGTGCCTGGAGTAGACAGGGTAATGAAAAACTGTTTTTT
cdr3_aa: CAWSRQGNEKLFF

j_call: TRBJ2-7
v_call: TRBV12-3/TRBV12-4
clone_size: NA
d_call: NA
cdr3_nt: TGTGCCAGCAGTTCCGGTCTTTACGAGCAGTACTTC
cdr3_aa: CASSSGLYEQYF

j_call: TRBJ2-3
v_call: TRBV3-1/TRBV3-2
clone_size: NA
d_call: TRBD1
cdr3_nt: TGTGCCAGCAGCCAAGATGGTGCGAGACAGGGTGGAGGAGATACGCAGTATTTT
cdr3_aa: CASSQDGARQGGGDTQYF

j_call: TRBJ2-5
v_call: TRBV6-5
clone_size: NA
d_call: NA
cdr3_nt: TGTGCCAGTGGCGGGGCCGGTTTACAAGAGACCCAGTACTTC
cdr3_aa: CASGGAGLQETQYF

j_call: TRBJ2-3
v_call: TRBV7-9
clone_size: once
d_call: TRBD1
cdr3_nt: TGTGCCAGCAGCCCGCCCGGGACAGGGGGACCCACAGATACGCAGTATTTT
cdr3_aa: CASSPPGTGGPTDTQYF

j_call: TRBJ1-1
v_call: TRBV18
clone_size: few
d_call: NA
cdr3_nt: TGTGCCAGCTCATCGACAGGACGGGACACTGAAGCTTTCTTT
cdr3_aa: CASSSTGRDTEAFF

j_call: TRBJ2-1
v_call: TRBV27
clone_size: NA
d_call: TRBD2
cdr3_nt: TGTGCCAGTCGAGGCGGGGGAGTCAATGAGCAGTTCTTC
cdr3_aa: CASRGGGVNEQFF

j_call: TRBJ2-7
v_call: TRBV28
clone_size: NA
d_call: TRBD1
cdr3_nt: TGTGCCAGCAGAAACCCGGGACAGGGGCCCGAGCAGTACTTC
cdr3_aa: CASRNPGQGPEQYF

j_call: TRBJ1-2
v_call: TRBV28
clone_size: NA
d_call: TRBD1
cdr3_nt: TGTGCCAGTAAGACGGGACAGGGGATGGGCTATGGCTACACCTTC
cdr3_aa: CASKTGQGMGYGYTF

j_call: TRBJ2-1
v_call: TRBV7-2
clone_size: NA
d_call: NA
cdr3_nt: TGTGCCAGCAGCTCCTTCGGGGGATTTGATGAGCAGTTCTTC
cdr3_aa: CASSSFGGFDEQFF

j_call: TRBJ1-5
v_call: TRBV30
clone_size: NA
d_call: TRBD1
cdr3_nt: TGTGCCTGGGGAACAGGGGGCCCCAATCAGCCCCAGCATTTT
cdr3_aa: CAWGTGGPNQPQHF

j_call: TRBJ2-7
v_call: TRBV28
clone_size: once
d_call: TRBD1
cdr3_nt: TGTGCCAGCAGCCCGACAGGGGGTTACGAGCAGTACTTC
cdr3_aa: CASSPTGGYEQYF

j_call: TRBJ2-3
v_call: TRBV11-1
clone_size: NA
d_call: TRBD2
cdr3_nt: TGTGCCAGCAGCGCCGTAGCGGGGGGCTTGGTAGATACGCAGTATTTT
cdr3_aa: CASSAVAGGLVDTQYF

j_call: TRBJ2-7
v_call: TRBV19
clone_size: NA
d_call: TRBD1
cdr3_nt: TGTGCCACCTCCGGGACAGGGGTTTACGAGCAGTACTTC
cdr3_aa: CATSGTGVYEQYF

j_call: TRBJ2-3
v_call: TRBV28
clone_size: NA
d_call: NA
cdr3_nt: TGTGCCAGCAGTTCACCTCCCCCGGAGAACACAGATACGCAGTATTTT
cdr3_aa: CASSSPPPENTDTQYF